The 27 T cell receptor beta chains reported below all come from one sample, sequenced in a study of cytomegalovirus exposure and HLA in healthy donors. TCRdb's copy holds only in-frame clones and misses some; the assay was immunoSEQ multiplex PCR. The data contain fewer than 200,000 clones, about 89% of them singletons. The sequencing sample was made of PBMCs. These receptors were collected from a woman aged 18-30 years in good health and CMV-seropositive.

The gene calls are TRBV5-4 and TRBJ2-2; 11 bases map to TRBD2. The length of the CDR3 is 17 residues. The germline CDR1 and CDR2 sequences are SGHNT and YYREEE (reference sequence). J lost 4 bases, V lost 3 bases, and 8 bases had no gene match. CDR3 region: CASSSILAGVSTGELFF. DNA for the CDR3: TGTGCCAGCAGCTCGATACTAGCGGGAGTTAGCACCGGGGAGCTGTTTTTT.

The chain has TRBV5-4 and TRBJ1-2; TRBD1 agrees at 7 bases. The germline V gene encodes CDR1 SGHNT and CDR2 YYREEE (reference sequence). The CDR3 is 13 amino acids. V shed 4 bases, J shed 4 bases, and the junction held 4 bases outside the gene matches. The CDR3 coding sequence is TGTGCCAGCAGCGTCGGACAGGCCTATGGCTACACCTTC. It encodes CASSVGQAYGYTF.

The chain joins TRBV4-1 to TRBJ2-5; TRBD2 matches 7 bases. The junction had 7 bases not matched to a gene; V was cut back by 1 base and J by 2 bases. CDR3 length equals 16 residues. Germline V gene lookup returns CDR1 MGHRA and CDR2 YSYEKL. CDR3 in amino acids: CASSQVGGREQETQYF. DNA of the CDR3: TGCGCCAGCAGCCAAGTAGGCGGGAGAGAACAAGAGACCCAGTACTTC.

V usage is TRBV7-2 and J usage is TRBJ2-3; 11 positions agree with TRBD2. The V gene's germline CDR1 is SGHTA and CDR2 FQGNSA. The CDR3 spans 17 residues. J gave up 0 bases and V 4 bases, and 6 bases lay outside the gene matches. The CDR3 DNA is TGTGCCAGCAGCTCAGACACTAGCGGGGGCAGCACAGATACGCAGTATTTT. Translation: CASSSDTSGGSTDTQYF.

The J gene is TRBJ1-2, the V gene TRBV7-9, with D possibly being TRBD1 (5 bases). Trimming stripped 1 base from V and 2 bases from J, with 17 bases between. In germline, CDR1 is SEHNR, CDR2 FQNEAQ (reference sequence). This CDR3 has 17 amino acids. CDR3 amino acids: CASSLGGAQGGNYGYTF. In DNA form, the CDR3 reads TGTGCCAGCAGCTTAGGCGGGGCGCAGGGAGGGAACTATGGCTACACCTTC.

The V call is TRBV18, the J call TRBJ1-5, with TRBD1 matching 9 bases. Germline V gene lookup returns CDR1 KGHSH and CDR2 LQKENI. Trimming cost V 3 bases and J 6 bases; bases outside gene matches: 0. This CDR3 comprises 13 residues. CDR3 region: CASSPGQGQPQHF. In nucleotides, the CDR3 is TGTGCCAGCTCACCGGGACAGGGTCAGCCCCAGCATTTT.

Note on this clone: The germline gene is not matched at one end of the junction; a read error may be the cause. The chain couples TRBV7-8 to TRBJ2-2; maybe TRBD2 (7 bases). Germline V gives CDR1 SGHVS, CDR2 FQNEAQ. The CDR3 is 17 amino acids. The CDR3 loop reads CAGSLTGLRGAPGELFF. The DNA for the CDR3 is TGTGCCGGCAGCTTAACGGGACTCCGGGGGGCACCCGGGGAGCTGTTTTTT.

V usage is TRBV7-8 and J usage is TRBJ1-2; 10 nucleotides align to TRBD1. CDR3 length: 16 amino acids. The germline V gene encodes CDR1 SGHVS and CDR2 FQNEAQ. Losses at the gene ends were 5 bases for V and 2 bases for J; bases not matched to a gene: 8. The CDR3: CASSRNPGQGNYGYTF. The CDR3 DNA sequence: TGTGCCAGCAGCAGGAACCCGGGACAGGGGAACTATGGCTACACCTTC.

The CDR3 sequence is CASSIGDRGDYTF. The CDR3 coding sequence is TGTGCCAGCAGCATAGGAGACAGGGGGGACTACACCTTC. The chain joins TRBV21-1 to TRBJ1-2; the DNA was not compared with TRBD1, the D call given in the table. TRBV21-1 represents a pseudogene. CDR3 size: 13 residues.

The chain uses TRBV30 and TRBJ1-2, with TRBD1 as a possible D gene (6 bases). This CDR3 has 11 residues. V dropped 7 bases and J dropped 4 bases, with 10 bases sitting between them. Per germline, CDR1 GTSNPN and CDR2 SVGIG (reference sequence). This CDR3 reads CALDRSYGYTF. The CDR3 bases are TGTGCCTTGGACAGATCCTATGGCTACACCTTC.

This chain joins TRBV2 and TRBJ2-5; TRBD1 aligns across 8 bases. V lost 6 bases to trimming and J lost 4 bases; unmatched junction nucleotides: 13. The CDR3 is 16 residues long. Germline V gene lookup returns CDR1 SNHLY and CDR2 FYNNEI. CDR3 coding DNA: TGTGCCAGCAGGAAGACAGGGGTGGTCGGTGTAGAGACCCAGTACTTC. Translating it yields CASRKTGVVGVETQYF.

V is TRBV7-9 and J is TRBJ2-1; no clear D gene. Germline V gene sequence: CDR1 SEHNR, CDR2 FQNEAQ (reference sequence). V was trimmed by 3 bases and J by 1 base, leaving 13 bases between them. There are 16 residues in the CDR3. The chain's CDR3 is CASSFLGTGSYNEQFF. In DNA, the CDR3 is TGTGCCAGCAGCTTCCTAGGTACTGGGTCCTACAATGAGCAGTTCTTC.

The chain uses TRBV29-1 and TRBJ1-4; TRBD1 is a possible D gene (6 bases). Germline V gives CDR1 SQVTM, CDR2 ANQGSEA. The CDR3 runs to 13 residues. V was clipped by 6 bases and J by 7 bases, with 15 bases between them. The CDR3 loop is CSVSGGRGEKLFF. CDR3 in DNA: TGCAGCGTGAGCGGGGGCCGCGGTGAAAAACTGTTTTTT.

The chain carries TRBV4-3 and TRBJ2-7, with 9 bases aligning to TRBD2. V shed 1 base and J 2 bases; nucleotides not matched to a gene: 6. Germline CDR1 LGHNA, CDR2 YSLEER. The CDR3 is 16 amino acids. The CDR3 nucleotides read TGCGCCAGCAGCCAAGCGCGGGAGGGAGGGCCCTACGAGCAGTACTTC. Translation gives CASSQAREGGPYEQYF.

The gene calls are TRBV9 and TRBJ2-7; 13 bases align to TRBD2. J lost 5 bases, V lost 2 bases, and 7 bases had no gene match. The CDR3 loop spans 16 amino acids. Germline V gene data show CDR1 as SGDLS and CDR2 as YYNGEE. The DNA of the CDR3 is TGTGCCAGCAGCGTTTCAGGGACTAGCGGGACAAACGAGCAGTACTTC. This encodes CASSVSGTSGTNEQYF.

The chain joins TRBV28 to TRBJ1-2; 10 nucleotides align to TRBD1. V shed 6 bases, J shed 11 bases, and the junction held 21 bases outside the gene matches. CDR3 length equals 17 residues. CDR1 is MDHEN, CDR2 SYDVKM, per germline. CDR3 in amino acids: CASSLYHHRDRGGGYTF. In nucleotides, the CDR3 is TGTGCCAGCAGCCTATATCATCACCGGGACAGGGGAGGGGGTTACACCTTC.

The chain joins TRBV7-9 to TRBJ2-1; 9 bases agree with TRBD1. Germline loops: CDR1 SEHNR, CDR2 FQNEAQ (reference sequence). This CDR3 region has 17 residues. V was clipped by 6 bases and J by 5 bases; unmatched bases: 14. Written as DNA, the CDR3 is TGTGCCAGCAGGCACAGAACGACCCGGGACAGGGACAATGAGCAGTTCTTC. This sequence encodes CASRHRTTRDRDNEQFF.

The chain is built from TRBV15 and TRBJ2-3; TRBD2 aligns across 7 bases. This CDR3 region has 16 residues. The V gene's germline CDR1 is LNHNV and CDR2 YYDKDF (reference sequence). V lost 3 bases, J lost 2 bases, and 8 bases stayed unmatched. The CDR3 sequence: CATSSRRGSVTDTQYF. The CDR3 nucleotides are TGTGCCACCAGCAGTCGGCGGGGGAGTGTCACAGATACGCAGTATTTT.

This chain joins TRBV28 and TRBJ1-2; TRBD1 might be the D (5 bases). The CDR3 consists of 14 residues. Germline-derived CDR1 and CDR2 are MDHEN and SYDVKM. V gave up 3 bases and J gave up 8 bases, with 16 bases separating them. CDR3 amino acids: CASSFGQGGRGYTF. As DNA, the CDR3 is TGTGCCAGCAGTTTTGGGCAGGGAGGACGGGGCTACACCTTC.

J is TRBJ2-1 and V is TRBV27, with D possibly TRBD1 on 5 matching bases. The germline CDR1 and CDR2 sequences are MNHEY and SMNVEV (reference sequence). There are 13 residues in the CDR3. V was pared by 3 bases and J by 8 bases, with 11 bases between. CDR3 region: CASSFLGEYEQFF. CDR3 in DNA: TGTGCCAGCAGTTTTCTAGGGGAATATGAGCAGTTCTTC.

The chain combines TRBV6-6 with TRBJ2-5; 8 bases match TRBD2. V lost 8 bases to trimming and J lost 5 bases; unmatched junction nucleotides: 10. The germline gives CDR1 MNHNY, CDR2 SVGAGI (reference sequence). The CDR3 totals 14 residues. The CDR3 bases are TGTGCCAGCTCGACGGGGGGGCCACAGGAGACCCAGTACTTC. Protein product: CASSTGGPQETQYF.

The gene calls are TRBV5-6 and TRBJ2-7; the D gene is possibly TRBD1 (6 bases). This CDR3 contains 14 residues. CDR1 and CDR2 from the germline V gene are SGHDT and YYEEEE. The ends were cut back, 2 bases at V and 9 bases at J, with 18 bases in the middle. CDR3 protein: CASSFAGTPSWQYF. DNA for the CDR3: TGTGCCAGCAGCTTTGCCGGGACACCATCCTGGCAGTACTTC.

This clone was seen only a few times. The genes are TRBV7-6 and TRBJ1-5, with 9 positions matching TRBD1. The CDR3 is 17 residues long. With 1 base clipped from V and 3 bases from J, the junction kept 7 bases outside the gene matches. CDR1 is SGHVS and CDR2 is FNYEAQ in the germline V gene. CDR3 nucleotide sequence: TGTGCCAGCAGCTTAGTAGTAGGGGACAGGGTCAATCAGCCCCAGCATTTT. Translated: CASSLVVGDRVNQPQHF.

The chain uses TRBV4-2 and TRBJ1-1; D not resolved. The CDR3 contains 15 residues. CDR1 LGHNA and CDR2 YNFKEQ come from the germline V gene. V lost 4 bases to trimming and J lost 0 bases, with 12 bases between them. The CDR3 DNA is TGTGCCAGCAGCCGAGAGGAGAGGATGAACACTGAAGCTTTCTTT. Protein: CASSREERMNTEAFF.

The CDR3 is CASSRSGYSSTDTQYF. Here the CDR3 DNA reads TGTGCCAGCTCACGCTCCGGGTATTCTAGCACAGATACGCAGTATTTT. The rearrangement links TRBV18 to TRBJ2-3; D not resolved. Trimming took 4 bases from V and 0 from J, leaving 14 bases between them. The CDR3 totals 16 residues. CDR1 is KGHSH and CDR2 is LQKENI in the germline V gene. The full variable domain, its missing parts supplied by reference TRBV18 and TRBJ2-3, is NAGVMQNPRHLVRRRGQEARLRCSPMKGHSHVYWYRQLPEEGLKFMVYLQKENIIDESGMPKERFSAEFPKEGPSILRIQQVVRGDSAAYFCASSRSGYSSTDTQYFGPGTRLTVL.

The CDR3 loop is CASSQGAGGPTGEQYF. In DNA, the CDR3 is TGCGCCAGCAGCCAGGGAGCGGGAGGGCCCACTGGTGAGCAGTACTTC. V is TRBV4-3 and J is TRBJ2-7; 10 bases are shared with TRBD2. Germline V gives CDR1 LGHNA, CDR2 YSLEER. The CDR3 runs to 16 residues. Trimming removed 3 bases from V and 7 bases from J; junction bases left unmatched: 12.

The genes are TRBV28 and TRBJ1-2; TRBD1 matches at 7 bases. The V segment lost 10 bases and the J segment 8 bases; nucleotides outside the gene matches: 10. CDR1 is MDHEN, CDR2 SYDVKM, per germline. The CDR3 sequence is 12 residues long. The CDR3: CATSTGRRGYTF. The CDR3 bases are TGTGCCACATCGACAGGGAGAAGAGGCTACACCTTC.